Described below is a single T cell receptor (beta chain) sequence and its context. Authors' methods: Nucleated cell number was recorded as an estimate derived from reference gene primer amplification. Profiling relied on immunoSEQ multiplex PCR, and the TCRdb table lists in-frame clones only, not all of them. The V and J calls and clone size are taken from that table; D and trimming were inferred from the DNA. The sample lists under 250,000 clones; around 90% were seen once. This CDR3 is 17 amino acids long. The ends were cut back, 5 bases at V and 1 base at J, with 19 bases in the middle. The germline V gene encodes CDR1 SEHNR and CDR2 FQNEAQ (reference sequence). The sample originates from a study of blood T cell repertoires in COVID-19. Study-level information: COVID-19 samples, acute and convalescent, were from the United States, Italy and Spain. PBMCs, B-cell-depleted T cells, or T cells were the source of the cDNA or gDNA that made up the material.

Enrollment of patients from Seattle took place during active infection, with longitudinal follow-up. The receptor was isolated from a young man with COVID-19, enrolled during active disease. Input material: peripheral blood. This chain joins TRBV7-9 and TRBJ2-3; possible D gene TRBD2, 6 bases. The CDR3 DNA sequence: TGTGCCAGCAGCCCTCGGACTAACCCCCTTGGCACAGATACGCAGTATTTT. As protein: CASSPRTNPLGTDTQYF.